One sample yielded the 16 T cell receptor beta chains listed below, sequenced in a study of T cells in localized non-small cell lung cancer. Profiling relied on immunoSEQ multiplex PCR, and the TCRdb table lists in-frame clones only, not all of them. The sample records around 25,000 clones, roughly 90% being singletons. The specimen comprised peripheral blood, sampled before any cancer treatment. These receptors came from a man aged 40-75 years with stage III squamous cell lung carcinoma.

V is TRBV2 and J is TRBJ1-5, with unresolved D. The CDR3 contains 12 residues. In germline, CDR1 is SNHLY, CDR2 FYNNEI. V lost 3 bases and J 7 bases, leaving 7 bases between the germline ends. The CDR3 bases are TGTGCCAGCAGTGATGAGGCACAGCCCCAGCATTTT. It yields the protein CASSDEAQPQHF. Full variable domain (missing parts from reference TRBV2 and TRBJ1-5): EPEVTQTPSHQVTQMGQEVILRCVPISNHLYFYWYRQILGQKVEFLVSFYNNEISEKSEIFDDQFSVERPDGSNFTLKIRSTKLEDSAMYFCASSDEAQPQHFGDGTRLSIL.

The V gene is TRBV19, the J gene TRBJ2-7, with D hard to call. The CDR3 totals 14 residues. With 6 bases removed from V and 0 bases from J, the gap between germline ends came to 12 bases. Looked up from germline, CDR1 is LNHDA and CDR2 is SQIVND (reference sequence). As DNA, the CDR3 is TGTGCCAGTAGCCCCCTAGGCAGCTCCTACGAGCAGTACTTC. Its protein is CASSPLGSSYEQYF. The full variable domain, completed using reference TRBV19 and TRBJ2-7, is DGGITQSPKYLFRKEGQNVTLSCEQNLNHDAMYWYRQDPGQGLRLIYYSQIVNDFQKGDIAEGYSVSREKKESFPLTVTSAQKNPTAFYLCASSPLGSSYEQYFGPGTRLTVT.

V and J are TRBV25-1 and TRBJ2-5, with 9 bases fitting TRBD2. Germline V gene lookup returns CDR1 MGHDK and CDR2 SYGVNS. J gave up 5 bases and V 4 bases, and 8 bases lay outside the gene matches. This CDR3 contains 15 residues. CDR3 region: CASSVGSGSVETQYF. The CDR3 DNA follows: TGTGCCAGCAGTGTTGGTAGCGGGAGTGTGGAGACCCAGTACTTC.

The chain carries TRBV5-1 and TRBJ2-7; D might be TRBD1 (5 bases). This CDR3 region has 13 residues. Trimming took off 1 base at V and 3 bases at J, with 8 bases between the two ends. Per the germline V gene, CDR1 is SGHRS and CDR2 is YFSETQ. The CDR3 nucleotides read TGCGCCAGCAGCTTGATCCAGGGCTACGAGCAGTACTTC. This sequence encodes CASSLIQGYEQYF. Together with reference TRBV5-1 and TRBJ2-7, the CDR3 gives the full variable domain: KAGVTQTPRYLIKTRGQQVTLSCSPISGHRSVSWYQQTPGQGLQFLFEYFSETQRNKGNFPGRFSGRQFSNSRSEMNVSTLELGDSALYLCASSLIQGYEQYFGPGTRLTVT.

CDR3 amino acids: CASESGGPTDTQYF. The CDR3 DNA reads as TGTGCCAGCGAGAGCGGGGGGCCCACAGATACGCAGTATTTT. This sequence joins TRBV28 and TRBJ2-3; 9 bases agree with TRBD2. Germline values: CDR1 MDHEN, CDR2 SYDVKM. The CDR3 loop spans 14 amino acids. Trimming removed 8 bases from V and 2 bases from J; junction bases left unmatched: 5.

The gene calls are TRBV7-3 and TRBJ2-3; TRBD2 agrees at 15 bases. Germline-derived CDR1 and CDR2 are SGHTA and FQGTGA. J lost 0 bases, V lost 5 bases, and 6 bases had no gene match. The CDR3 runs to 18 residues. CDR3 loop: CASSLRGTSGRSTDTQYF. The CDR3 DNA sequence: TGTGCCAGCAGCCTCCGCGGGACTAGCGGGAGGAGCACAGATACGCAGTATTTT.

The chain joins TRBV30 to TRBJ2-7; a possible D gene is TRBD1 (6 bases). This CDR3 has 15 residues. Germline V CDR1 and CDR2: GTSNPN, SVGIG (reference sequence). Trimming stripped 4 bases from V and 3 bases from J, with 19 bases between. The CDR3 is CAWKGLGQGHYEQYF. DNA of the CDR3: TGTGCCTGGAAGGGGTTGGGCCAGGGGCACTACGAGCAGTACTTC.

This chain connects TRBV6-5 to TRBJ1-1; 11 nucleotides line up with TRBD1. The germline CDR1 and CDR2 sequences are MNHEY and SVGAGI. V dropped 6 bases and J dropped 4; count of bases not matched to a gene: 4. The CDR3 extends over 14 amino acids. CDR3 nucleotide sequence: TGTGCCAGCAGAGGACAGGGGGCGCGCACTGAAGCTTTCTTT. It encodes CASRGQGARTEAFF.

CDR3 residues: CASSPTDYGGRQPQHF. For the CDR3, the DNA is TGTGCCAGCAGCCCGACAGATTACGGTGGGCGACAGCCCCAGCATTTT. This rearrangement joins TRBV6-6 to TRBJ1-5, with D perhaps TRBD1 (5 bases). This CDR3 region has 16 residues. CDR1 and CDR2 from the germline V gene are MNHNY and SVGAGI (reference sequence). Trimming removed 6 bases from V and 7 bases from J, with 22 bases in between.

V is TRBV6-1 and J is TRBJ2-3, with TRBD2 matching 7 bases. This CDR3 has 19 residues. J was trimmed by 0 bases and V by 4 bases; bases with no gene match: 16. From germline, CDR1 is MNHNS and CDR2 SASEGT. The CDR3 here is CASSGLGHHIAGSTDTQYF. CDR3 nucleotide sequence: TGTGCCAGCAGTGGTCTGGGCCACCATATAGCGGGTAGCACAGATACGCAGTATTTT.

The CDR3 nucleotides are TGTGCCAGCAGCACGGGGACAGGGGGCTTAGAGACCCAGTACTTC. It specifies CASSTGTGGLETQYF. The rearrangement uses TRBV5-4 and TRBJ2-5, with TRBD1 matching over 12 bases. The length of the CDR3 is 15 residues. V lost 4 bases, J lost 4 bases, and 5 bases stayed unmatched. The V gene's germline CDR1 is SGHNT and CDR2 YYREEE (reference sequence).

The chain carries TRBV18 and TRBJ1-4, with a weak D call TRBD1 (5 bases). V lost 3 bases, J lost 2 bases, and 13 bases lay in between. The CDR3 has 16 residues. Germline values: CDR1 KGHSH, CDR2 LQKENI. The CDR3 DNA follows: TGTGCCAGCTCACCGTTTCAGGGTCAGACTAATGAAAAACTGTTTTTT. Amino acid sequence: CASSPFQGQTNEKLFF.

This clone was seen only a few times. V gene TRBV7-8 combines with J gene TRBJ2-1; D may be TRBD2 (6 bases). The CDR3 totals 15 residues. Germline V gene data show CDR1 as SGHVS and CDR2 as FQNEAQ. Trimming pared 6 bases from V and 0 bases from J, leaving 12 bases between. CDR3 loop: CASSYGGHSYNEQFF. The CDR3 DNA reads as TGTGCCAGCAGTTACGGGGGTCACTCCTACAATGAGCAGTTCTTC.

The V gene is TRBV28, the J gene TRBJ1-5, with D hard to call. Trimming cost V 1 base and J 3 bases, with 13 bases left between them. The CDR3 length is 16 residues. In germline, CDR1 is MDHEN, CDR2 SYDVKM. CDR3 in amino acids: CASSLSPLGTNQPQHF. CDR3 sequence (DNA): TGTGCCAGCAGTTTATCTCCATTAGGAACCAATCAGCCCCAGCATTTT.

The CDR3 coding sequence is TGTGCCAGCAGTGACCCCAAGATGAACACTGAAGCTTTCTTT. This gives the protein CASSDPKMNTEAFF. This rearrangement joins TRBV6-4 to TRBJ1-1; D gene unclear. Trimming cost V 2 bases and J 0 bases, with 7 bases left between them. CDR3 size: 14 residues. The V gene's germline CDR1 is MRHNA and CDR2 SNTAGT.

This chain joins TRBV10-3 and TRBJ2-3, with D possibly called TRBD1 or TRBD2 (5 bases each). This CDR3 comprises 13 residues. Trimming cost V 11 bases and J 3 bases, with 15 bases left between them. Germline lookup yields CDR1 ENHRY and CDR2 SYGVKD. The CDR3 DNA reads TGTGCCGCTACGGGGCGCGGAACAGATACGCAGTATTTT. Protein: CAATGRGTDTQYF.